Detailed here is one T cell receptor (beta chain). Its antigen has not been determined. No per-base quality is available; no much larger clone lies one base away. What this sample's time point label stands for: pre-sensitization, week 0. The sample's treatment or condition label, decoded: therapeutic diphenylcyclopropenone sensitization with weekly scalp DPC. Blood at each patch-test visit was drawn before the patch test was applied. Eligible patients were aged 18 to 70, diagnosed with alopecia, deemed suitable for DPC therapy, and excluded if pregnant. Total RNA was isolated from unfractionated whole blood collected in Tempus Blood RNA tubes. Library preparation was by RACE. The sequencer listed for this sample is NextSeq 500. Library preparation attached unique molecular identifiers to individual cDNA molecules for quantitative, reproducible TCR counting. From each blood RNA sample, both TCR alpha and TCR beta chains were sequenced. Regarding the original processing steps: The median number of TCRs per sample was approximately 93,000, ranging from roughly 23,224 to 690,600. The Decombinator software suite was used to annotate the V, J and CDR3 of the TCR reads. For PS versus PT1 abundance plots, all samples were subsampled to the same number of TCRs (28,000). Expanded TCRs were defined as absent before sensitization and observed at least eight times at the 2-week time point. The raw public data were reprocessed by TCRdb itself: fastp quality trimming at Q25, MiXCR clonotype calling, in-frame beta chains only. All rows with the same CDR3 protein become a single entry with the most common DNA and genes. The V and J calls were determined by TCRdb, not by the authors. The sample table contains about 120,000 distinct CDR3 sequences; only one count was recorded for less than 15% of them. The ten largest make up around 2.7% of the sample.

The sample originates from a study of human T cells and chemical hapten exposure (dated by TCRdb to 2020 to 2023). Study-wide context: For sensitization, 2% DPC in acetone was applied to a roughly 2 cm by roughly 2 cm area of upper inner arm skin. Throughout the study period of 20 to 30 weeks, patients also received therapeutic DPC doses to the scalp every week. Patch tests used Finn chambers with 0.01% DPC on the upper back, scored after 6 days by International Contact Dermatitis Research Group standards. Alopecia areata with under or over 50% scalp involvement, alopecia totalis and alopecia universalis were represented in the patient cohort, which was mostly female. Libraries were pooled for sequencing, and per-sample TCR yields varied mainly because of small differences in library volumes within the pool. In alopecia patients, the study followed how the peripheral blood TCR repertoire changed in vivo over primary and secondary sensitization to diphenylcyclopropenone (DPC), a hapten. Blood samples were taken from patients before sensitization (week 0) and at 2, 6 and about 24 weeks after DPC sensitization. For TCR sequencing, blood came from 25 to 35 alopecia patients at anywhere from one to four time points (pre-sensitization, 2, 6 and 24 weeks).

The full study reports these points: Expanded TCRs formed significantly more large CDR3 similarity clusters than pre-sensitization or healthy control sets, consistent with antigen-driven responses. DPC sensitization did not change how many TCRs were above 1 in 1000 frequency, and no evidence was found of alterations in global repertoire structure. Repeated subsampling changed both the strength of the expansion versus patch-test correlation and the threshold at which the correlation became significant. The number of PT1 expanded TCRs positively correlated with patch test score, significant at thresholds 8, 16 and 32 but not 4. Because all patients had alopecia, a presumed autoimmune disease, the immune response of the patients might differ from that of healthy individuals.

Source: whole blood, taken in connection with sensitization to the hapten diphenylcyclopropenone (DPC). The TCR comes from a woman between 18 and 30 years old with alopecia areata. Some clones in this sample may be carry-over from other donors' samples.

The CDR3 loop reads CASSSRQDYGYTF. The DNA sequence reads TGTGCCAGCAGCTCTCGACAAGACTATGGCTACACCTTC. Recombination connected TRBV7-2 to TRBJ1-2, with an unclear D gene assignment. The junction carries 9 bases between V and J, which are trimmed by 4 bases and 3 bases respectively. The CDR3 sequence holds 13 residues, the cysteine and phenylalanine included. Of the read, only the CDR3 DNA is kept; its 39 bases are in frame from base 1. Sequences SGHTA (CDR1) and FQGNSA (CDR2) are obtained from the germline V gene.